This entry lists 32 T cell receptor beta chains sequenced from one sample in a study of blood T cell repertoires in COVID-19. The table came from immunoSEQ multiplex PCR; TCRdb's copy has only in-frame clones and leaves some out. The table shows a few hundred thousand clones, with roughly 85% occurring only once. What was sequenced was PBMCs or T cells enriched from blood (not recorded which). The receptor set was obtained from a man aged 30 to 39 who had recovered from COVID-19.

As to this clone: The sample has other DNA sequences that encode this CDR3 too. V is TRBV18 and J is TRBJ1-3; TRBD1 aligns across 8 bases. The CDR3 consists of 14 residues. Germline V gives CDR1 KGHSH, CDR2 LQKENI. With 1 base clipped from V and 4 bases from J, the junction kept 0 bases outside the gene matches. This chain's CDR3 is CASSPRDRGNTIYF. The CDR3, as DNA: TGTGCCAGCTCACCACGGGACAGGGGAAACACCATATATTTT.

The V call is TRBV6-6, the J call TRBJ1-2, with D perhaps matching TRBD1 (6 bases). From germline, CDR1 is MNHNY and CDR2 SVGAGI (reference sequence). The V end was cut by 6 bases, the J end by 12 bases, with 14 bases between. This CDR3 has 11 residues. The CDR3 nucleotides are TGTGCCAGCAGGTCAGGGGATCGGGACACCTTC. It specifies CASRSGDRDTF.

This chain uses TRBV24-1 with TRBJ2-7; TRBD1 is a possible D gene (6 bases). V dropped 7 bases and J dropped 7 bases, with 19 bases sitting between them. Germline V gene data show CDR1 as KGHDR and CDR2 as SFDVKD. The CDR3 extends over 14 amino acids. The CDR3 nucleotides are TGTGCCACCAGCAGGGTGCGGGCAGGGGAAGAGCAGTACTTC. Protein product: CATSRVRAGEEQYF.

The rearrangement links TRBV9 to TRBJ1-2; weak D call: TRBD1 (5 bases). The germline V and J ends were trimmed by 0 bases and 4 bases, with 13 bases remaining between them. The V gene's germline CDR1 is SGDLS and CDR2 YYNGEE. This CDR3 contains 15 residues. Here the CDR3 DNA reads TGTGCCAGCAGCGTAGGAGATAGGGACTTCTATGGCTACACCTTC. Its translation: CASSVGDRDFYGYTF.

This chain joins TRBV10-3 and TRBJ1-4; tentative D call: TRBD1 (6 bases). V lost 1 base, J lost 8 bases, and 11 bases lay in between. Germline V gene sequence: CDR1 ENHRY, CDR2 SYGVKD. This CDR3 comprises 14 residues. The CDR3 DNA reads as TGTGCCATCAGTGAGTTGCCAGGGGCGGAAAAACTGTTTTTT. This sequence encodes CAISELPGAEKLFF.

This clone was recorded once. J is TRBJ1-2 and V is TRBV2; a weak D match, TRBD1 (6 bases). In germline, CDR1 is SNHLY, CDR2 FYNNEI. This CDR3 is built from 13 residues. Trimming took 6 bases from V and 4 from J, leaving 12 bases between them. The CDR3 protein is CASSRDNGYGYTF. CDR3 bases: TGTGCCAGCAGCCGGGACAACGGCTATGGCTACACCTTC. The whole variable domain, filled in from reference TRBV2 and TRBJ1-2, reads EPEVTQTPSHQVTQMGQEVILRCVPISNHLYFYWYRQILGQKVEFLVSFYNNEISEKSEIFDDQFSVERPDGSNFTLKIRSTKLEDSAMYFCASSRDNGYGYTFGSGTRLTVV.

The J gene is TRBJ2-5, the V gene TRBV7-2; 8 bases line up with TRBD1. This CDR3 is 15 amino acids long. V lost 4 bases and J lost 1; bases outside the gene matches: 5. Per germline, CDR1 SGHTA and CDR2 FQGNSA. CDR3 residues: CASSSWDRLQETQYF. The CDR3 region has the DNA TGTGCCAGCAGCTCCTGGGACAGGCTCCAAGAGACCCAGTACTTC.

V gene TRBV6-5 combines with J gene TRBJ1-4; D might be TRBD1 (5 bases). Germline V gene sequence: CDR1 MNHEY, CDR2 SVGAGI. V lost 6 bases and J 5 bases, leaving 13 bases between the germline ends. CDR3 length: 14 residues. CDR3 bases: TGTGCCAGCAGATATAGGACACAAAATGAAAAACTGTTTTTT. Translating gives CASRYRTQNEKLFF.

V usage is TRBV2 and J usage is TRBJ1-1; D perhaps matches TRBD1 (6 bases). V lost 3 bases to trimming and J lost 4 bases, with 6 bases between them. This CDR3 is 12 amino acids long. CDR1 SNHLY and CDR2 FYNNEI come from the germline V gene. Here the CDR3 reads CASSDRGTEAFF. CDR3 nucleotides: TGTGCCAGCAGTGACAGGGGCACTGAAGCTTTCTTT.

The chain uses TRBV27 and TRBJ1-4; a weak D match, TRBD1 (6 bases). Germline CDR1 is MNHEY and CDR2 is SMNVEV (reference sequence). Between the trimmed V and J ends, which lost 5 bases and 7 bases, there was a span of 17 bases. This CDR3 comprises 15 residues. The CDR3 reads CASSPGQGESEKLFF. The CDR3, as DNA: TGTGCCAGCAGTCCGGGACAAGGAGAAAGTGAAAAACTGTTTTTT.

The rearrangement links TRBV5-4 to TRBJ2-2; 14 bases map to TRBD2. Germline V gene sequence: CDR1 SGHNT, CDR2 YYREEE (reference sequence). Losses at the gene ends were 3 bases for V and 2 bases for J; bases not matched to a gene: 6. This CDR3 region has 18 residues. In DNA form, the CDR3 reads TGTGCCAGCAGCTCGGCGACTAGCGGGGGGGCCAACACCGGGGAGCTGTTTTTT. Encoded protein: CASSSATSGGANTGELFF.

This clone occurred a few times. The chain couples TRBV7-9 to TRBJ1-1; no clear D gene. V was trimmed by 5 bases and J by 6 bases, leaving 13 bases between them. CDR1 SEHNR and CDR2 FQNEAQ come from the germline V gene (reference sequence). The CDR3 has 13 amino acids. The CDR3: CASSPRLDPEAFF. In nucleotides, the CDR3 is TGTGCCAGCAGCCCCCGACTTGACCCTGAAGCTTTCTTT.

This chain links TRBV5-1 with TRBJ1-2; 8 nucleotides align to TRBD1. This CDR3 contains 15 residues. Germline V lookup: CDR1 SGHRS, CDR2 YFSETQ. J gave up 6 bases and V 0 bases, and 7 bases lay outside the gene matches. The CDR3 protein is CASSLVAGGVNGYTF. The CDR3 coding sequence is TGCGCCAGCAGCTTGGTTGCAGGGGGCGTGAATGGCTACACCTTC.

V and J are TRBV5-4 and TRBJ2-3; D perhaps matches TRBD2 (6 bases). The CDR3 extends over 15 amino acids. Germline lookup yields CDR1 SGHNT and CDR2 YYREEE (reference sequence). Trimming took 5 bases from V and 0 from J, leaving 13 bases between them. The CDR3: CASSLQRASTDTQYF. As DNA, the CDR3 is TGTGCCAGCAGTCTCCAGCGGGCTAGCACAGATACGCAGTATTTT.

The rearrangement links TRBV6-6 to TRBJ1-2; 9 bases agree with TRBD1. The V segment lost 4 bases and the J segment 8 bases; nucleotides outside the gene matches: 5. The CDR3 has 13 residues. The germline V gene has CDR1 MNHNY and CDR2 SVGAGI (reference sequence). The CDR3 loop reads CASSSRTGEGYTF. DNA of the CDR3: TGTGCCAGCAGTTCTCGGACAGGGGAGGGCTACACCTTC.

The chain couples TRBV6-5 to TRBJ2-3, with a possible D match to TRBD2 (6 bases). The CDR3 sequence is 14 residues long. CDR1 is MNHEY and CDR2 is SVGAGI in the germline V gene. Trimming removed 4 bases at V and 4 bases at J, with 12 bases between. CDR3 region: CASSSQGGADTQYF. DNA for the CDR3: TGTGCCAGCAGTTCTCAGGGAGGCGCAGATACGCAGTATTTT.

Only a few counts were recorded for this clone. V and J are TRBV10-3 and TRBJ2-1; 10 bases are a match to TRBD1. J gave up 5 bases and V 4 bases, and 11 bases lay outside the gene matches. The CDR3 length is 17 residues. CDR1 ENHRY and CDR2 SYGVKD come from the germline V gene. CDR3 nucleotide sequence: TGTGCCATCAGTGGTCCCCCGGGACAGGGGAATAACAATGAGCAGTTCTTC. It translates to CAISGPPGQGNNNEQFF.

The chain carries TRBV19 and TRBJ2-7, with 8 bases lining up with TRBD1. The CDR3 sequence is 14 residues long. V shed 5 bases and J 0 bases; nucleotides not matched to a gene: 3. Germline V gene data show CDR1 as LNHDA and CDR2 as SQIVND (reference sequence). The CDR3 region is CASSLGQGSYEQYF. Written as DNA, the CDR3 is TGTGCCAGTAGTCTCGGACAGGGCTCCTACGAGCAGTACTTC. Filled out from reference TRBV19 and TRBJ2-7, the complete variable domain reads DGGITQSPKYLFRKEGQNVTLSCEQNLNHDAMYWYRQDPGQGLRLIYYSQIVNDFQKGDIAEGYSVSREKKESFPLTVTSAQKNPTAFYLCASSLGQGSYEQYFGPGTRLTVT.

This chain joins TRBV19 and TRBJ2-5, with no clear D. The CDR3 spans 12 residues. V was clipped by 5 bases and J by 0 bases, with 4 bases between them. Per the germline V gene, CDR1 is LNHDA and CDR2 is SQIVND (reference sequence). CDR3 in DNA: TGTGCCAGTAGTCGGGACCAAGAGACCCAGTACTTC. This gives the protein CASSRDQETQYF.

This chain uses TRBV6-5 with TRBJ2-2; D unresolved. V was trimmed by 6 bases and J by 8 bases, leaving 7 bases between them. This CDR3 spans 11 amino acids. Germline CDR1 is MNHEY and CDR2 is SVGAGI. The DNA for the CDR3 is TGTGCCAGCAGGCGACAAGGGGAGCTGTTTTTT. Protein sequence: CASRRQGELFF.

CDR3 in amino acids: CASSLATSGGTDTQYF. The CDR3 DNA reads TGTGCCAGCAGCTTGGCGACTAGCGGGGGCACAGATACGCAGTATTTT. This sequence joins TRBV7-8 and TRBJ2-3; TRBD2 matches at 11 bases. CDR3 size: 16 residues. With V trimmed by 3 bases and J by 1 base, 3 bases remained unmatched. Germline loops: CDR1 SGHVS, CDR2 FQNEAQ. Full variable domain (rest looked up from reference TRBV7-8 and TRBJ2-3): GAGVSQSPRYKVAKRGQDVALRCDPISGHVSLFWYQQALGQGPEFLTYFQNEAQLDKSGLPSDRFFAERPEGSVSTLKIQRTQQEDSAVYLCASSLATSGGTDTQYFGPGTRLTVL.

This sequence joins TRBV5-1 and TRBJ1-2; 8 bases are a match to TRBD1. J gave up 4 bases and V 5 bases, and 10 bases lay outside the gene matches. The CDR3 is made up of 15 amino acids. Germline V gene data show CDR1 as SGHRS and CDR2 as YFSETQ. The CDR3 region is CASRYDRGTTYGYTF. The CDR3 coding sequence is TGCGCCAGCAGATATGACAGGGGAACTACCTATGGCTACACCTTC.

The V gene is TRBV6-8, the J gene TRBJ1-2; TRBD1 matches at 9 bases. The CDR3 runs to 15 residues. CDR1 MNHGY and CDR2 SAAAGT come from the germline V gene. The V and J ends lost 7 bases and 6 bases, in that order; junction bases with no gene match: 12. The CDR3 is CASKTKVQGANGYTF. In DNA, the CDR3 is TGTGCCAGCAAAACGAAAGTACAGGGGGCAAATGGCTACACCTTC.

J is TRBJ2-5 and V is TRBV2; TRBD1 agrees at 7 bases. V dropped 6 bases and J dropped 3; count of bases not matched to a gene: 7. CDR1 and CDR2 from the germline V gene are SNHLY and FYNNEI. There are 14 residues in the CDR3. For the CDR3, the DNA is TGTGCCAGCAGCAAATACAGGGGCGAAGAGACCCAGTACTTC. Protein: CASSKYRGEETQYF.

CDR3 region: CAIRGQKGFNEQFF. For the CDR3, the DNA is TGTGCCATCAGAGGACAGAAGGGGTTTAATGAGCAGTTCTTC. J is TRBJ2-1 and V is TRBV10-3; weak D call: TRBD1 (6 bases). The CDR3 is 14 residues long. The germline V gene encodes CDR1 ENHRY and CDR2 SYGVKD. Trimming removed 6 bases at V and 7 bases at J, with 16 bases between.

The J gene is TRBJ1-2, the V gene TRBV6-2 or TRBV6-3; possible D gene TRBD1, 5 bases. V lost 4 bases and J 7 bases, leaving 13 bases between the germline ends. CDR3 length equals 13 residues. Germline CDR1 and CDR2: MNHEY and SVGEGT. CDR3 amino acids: CASSWLWRGGYTF. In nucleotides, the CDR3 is TGTGCCAGCAGTTGGTTGTGGAGGGGTGGCTACACCTTC.

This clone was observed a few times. CDR3 DNA: TGTGCCAGCAGCGCAGGAGGGATGCGTGAGAATCAGCCCCAGCATTTT. The encoded protein is CASSAGGMRENQPQHF. This chain joins TRBV9 and TRBJ1-5; D is uncertain. V dropped 3 bases and J dropped 4 bases, with 17 bases sitting between them. The CDR3 is made up of 16 amino acids. Germline CDR1 and CDR2: SGDLS and YYNGEE.

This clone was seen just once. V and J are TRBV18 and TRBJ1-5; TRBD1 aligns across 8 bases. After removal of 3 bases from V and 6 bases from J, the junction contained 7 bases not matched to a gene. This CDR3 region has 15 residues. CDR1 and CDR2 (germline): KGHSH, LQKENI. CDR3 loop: CASSPGQGAVQPQHF. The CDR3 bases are TGTGCCAGCTCACCCGGCCAGGGGGCGGTTCAGCCCCAGCATTTT.

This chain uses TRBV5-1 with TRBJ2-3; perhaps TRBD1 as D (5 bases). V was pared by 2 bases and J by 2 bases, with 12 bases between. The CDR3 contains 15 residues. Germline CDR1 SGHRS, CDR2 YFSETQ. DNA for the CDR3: TGCGCCAGCAGCTTAGGAGCCAGGGCCACAGATACGCAGTATTTT. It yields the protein CASSLGARATDTQYF. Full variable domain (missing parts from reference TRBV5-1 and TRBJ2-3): KAGVTQTPRYLIKTRGQQVTLSCSPISGHRSVSWYQQTPGQGLQFLFEYFSETQRNKGNFPGRFSGRQFSNSRSEMNVSTLELGDSALYLCASSLGARATDTQYFGPGTRLTVL.

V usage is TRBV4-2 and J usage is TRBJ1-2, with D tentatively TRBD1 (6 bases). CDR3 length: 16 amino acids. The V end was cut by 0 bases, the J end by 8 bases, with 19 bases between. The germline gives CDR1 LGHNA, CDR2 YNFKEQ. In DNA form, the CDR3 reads TGTGCCAGCAGCCAAGAAGGCAGGGGCCGAGGAGAAGGCTACACCTTC. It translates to CASSQEGRGRGEGYTF.

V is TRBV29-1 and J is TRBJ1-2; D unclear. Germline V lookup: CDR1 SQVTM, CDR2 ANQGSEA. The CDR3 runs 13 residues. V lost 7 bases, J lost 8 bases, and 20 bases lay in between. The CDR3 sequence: CSAADTYGRGYTF. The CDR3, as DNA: TGCAGCGCCGCTGACACGTATGGAAGAGGCTACACCTTC.

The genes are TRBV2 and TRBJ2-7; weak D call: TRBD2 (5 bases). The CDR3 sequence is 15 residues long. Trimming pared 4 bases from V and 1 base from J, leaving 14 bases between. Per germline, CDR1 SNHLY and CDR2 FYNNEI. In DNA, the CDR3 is TGTGCCAGCAGTGCCACCCGACTACCTTCCTACGAGCAGTACTTC. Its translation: CASSATRLPSYEQYF.